What follows are 27 T cell receptor beta chains derived from one specimen sequenced in a study of blood T cell repertoires in COVID-19. Here immunoSEQ multiplex PCR was the method, and the copy in TCRdb shows in-frame clones only, minus some. The sample records over 150,000 clones, about 88% being singletons. The sample taken for sequencing was peripheral blood. These receptors originate from a man between 50 and 59 years old with COVID-19, enrolled during active disease.

The chain joins TRBV2 to TRBJ1-2; 9 nucleotides agree with TRBD1. Germline V gene sequence: CDR1 SNHLY, CDR2 FYNNEI. The J segment lost 5 bases and the V segment lost 3 bases, leaving 4 bases of the junction unmatched. CDR3 length: 14 amino acids. The CDR3 loop is CASSEDRGMYGYTF. As DNA, the CDR3 is TGTGCCAGCAGTGAGGACAGGGGAATGTATGGCTACACCTTC.

The chain employs TRBV7-9 and TRBJ1-2; 8 nucleotides match TRBD1. This CDR3 has 15 residues. The germline CDR1 and CDR2 sequences are SEHNR and FQNEAQ (reference sequence). V gave up 0 bases and J gave up 4 bases; unmatched junction bases: 4. The CDR3 DNA sequence: TGTGCCAGCAGCTTAGCAATGGACAGGGTCTATGGCTACACCTTC. Its translation is CASSLAMDRVYGYTF.

This clone was seen just once. This sample also contains other DNA sequences that code for the same CDR3. The rearrangement uses TRBV27 and TRBJ2-7; TRBD2 matches at 8 bases. V lost 2 bases to trimming and J lost 3 bases; unmatched junction nucleotides: 3. CDR3 size: 14 residues. The germline V gene encodes CDR1 MNHEY and CDR2 SMNVEV (reference sequence). In DNA form, the CDR3 reads TGTGCCAGCAGTTTAGCGGGGGGTCACTACGAGCAGTACTTC. This encodes CASSLAGGHYEQYF.

This clone is a singleton in its sample. CDR3 protein: CATSDRDRGKQETQYF. CDR3 coding DNA: TGTGCCACCAGTGATCGCGACAGGGGGAAACAAGAGACCCAGTACTTC. This sequence joins TRBV24-1 and TRBJ2-5; TRBD1 agrees at 9 bases. Trimming cost V 3 bases and J 2 bases; bases outside gene matches: 6. Germline assignment: CDR1 KGHDR and CDR2 SFDVKD. The CDR3 spans 16 residues.

This chain uses TRBV10-1 with TRBJ2-3; 9 bases line up with TRBD2. CDR1 and CDR2 from the germline V gene are WNHNN and SYGVQD (reference sequence). After removal of 3 bases from V and 3 bases from J, the junction contained 1 base not matched to a gene. The CDR3 length is 14 residues. The CDR3 nucleotides read TGCGCCAGCAGTGAAGCGGGAGGTACAGATACGCAGTATTTT. The encoded protein is CASSEAGGTDTQYF.

The CDR3 nucleotides read TGTGCCAGCAGCTCCCGACAGGGCCACTATGGCTACACCTTC. This codes for CASSSRQGHYGYTF. The rearrangement joins TRBV9 to TRBJ1-2, with 7 bases identical to TRBD1. CDR3 length equals 14 residues. Germline trimming cut 4 bases from V and 3 bases from J; bases unmatched to any gene: 6. Germline V gives CDR1 SGDLS, CDR2 YYNGEE.

This clone has more than one count but fewer than ten. The V and J genes are TRBV9 and TRBJ1-6; 8 bases agree with TRBD1. This CDR3 has 16 amino acids. In germline, CDR1 is SGDLS, CDR2 YYNGEE. Trimming at V came to 4 bases and at J to 7 bases, leaving 10 bases not matched to a gene. The CDR3 bases are TGTGCCAGCAGCCCTCAGGGGGCAGGGGACAATTCACCCCTCCACTTT. Its protein product is CASSPQGAGDNSPLHF. The variable domain in full, completed from reference TRBV9 and TRBJ1-6, reads DSGVTQTPKHLITATGQRVTLRCSPRSGDLSVYWYQQSLDQGLQFLIQYYNGEERAKGNILERFSAQQFPDLHSELNLSSLELGDSALYFCASSPQGAGDNSPLHFGNGTRLTVT.

The chain joins TRBV6-5 to TRBJ2-6, with 7 nucleotides matching TRBD1. The CDR3 sequence is 14 residues long. Trimming removed 6 bases from V and 3 bases from J; junction bases left unmatched: 2. Germline V gives CDR1 MNHEY, CDR2 SVGAGI. As DNA, the CDR3 is TGTGCCAGCAGAGACAGGGTTGGGGCCAACGTCCTGACTTTC. This sequence encodes CASRDRVGANVLTF.

The chain has TRBV5-1 and TRBJ2-3, with D possibly matching TRBD2 (6 bases). This CDR3 contains 16 residues. The V and J ends lost 4 bases and 4 bases respectively, with 19 bases between them. CDR1 is SGHRS, CDR2 YFSETQ, per germline. In DNA form, the CDR3 reads TGCGCCAGCAGCCTTTCGGGGGTGAAGGTGGCAGATACGCAGTATTTT. Its protein is CASSLSGVKVADTQYF.

This clone was picked up one time. The V gene is TRBV5-1, the J gene TRBJ2-1; D possibly corresponds to TRBD1 (5 bases). Germline V lookup: CDR1 SGHRS, CDR2 YFSETQ. This CDR3 has 15 amino acids. Trimming cost V 4 bases and J 0 bases, with 11 bases left between them. The CDR3 DNA follows: TGCGCCAGCAGCCTGGACATAAGCTCCTACAATGAGCAGTTCTTC. This translates into CASSLDISSYNEQFF.

This rearrangement joins TRBV19 to TRBJ2-3, with TRBD1 identical over 7 bases. V shed 3 bases, J shed 0 bases, and the junction held 15 bases outside the gene matches. The CDR3 extends over 19 amino acids. CDR1 and CDR2 (germline): LNHDA, SQIVND (reference sequence). The CDR3 here is CASSMGDSVWYPSTDTQYF. CDR3 DNA: TGTGCCAGTAGTATGGGGGACAGCGTGTGGTATCCGAGCACAGATACGCAGTATTTT.

The V call is TRBV15, the J call TRBJ2-7, with a weak D call TRBD1 (6 bases). CDR1 and CDR2 (germline): LNHNV, YYDKDF (reference sequence). This CDR3 has 16 amino acids. Trimming stripped 3 bases from V and 0 bases from J, with 15 bases between. The CDR3 DNA is TGTGCCACCAGCAGGTTAGACAGGTTTGGCTCCTACGAGCAGTACTTC. It codes for CATSRLDRFGSYEQYF.

The V and J genes are TRBV6-5 and TRBJ2-1, with 13 bases identical to TRBD2. The germline V gene has CDR1 MNHEY and CDR2 SVGAGI. The CDR3 extends over 15 amino acids. The V and J ends lost 7 bases and 8 bases, in that order; junction bases with no gene match: 8. CDR3 loop: CASTSTSGRGYEQFF. In DNA, the CDR3 is TGTGCCAGCACCAGCACTAGCGGGAGGGGGTATGAGCAGTTCTTC.

This sequence joins TRBV5-4 and TRBJ2-7, with D tentatively TRBD2 (6 bases). From germline, CDR1 is SGHNT and CDR2 YYREEE (reference sequence). The CDR3 sequence is 15 residues long. V was pared by 3 bases and J by 3 bases, with 16 bases between. DNA of the CDR3: TGTGCCAGCAGCTACGGGGGAAGATTAGTCTACGAGCAGTACTTC. Amino acids: CASSYGGRLVYEQYF. Based on the CDR3 plus reference TRBV5-4 and TRBJ2-7, the full variable domain is ETGVTQSPTHLIKTRGQQVTLRCSSQSGHNTVSWYQQALGQGPQFIFQYYREEENGRGNFPPRFSGLQFPNYSSELNVNALELDDSALYLCASSYGGRLVYEQYFGPGTRLTVT.

This chain joins TRBV28 and TRBJ1-6, with a possible D match to TRBD1 (5 bases). This CDR3 spans 15 amino acids. Germline V lookup: CDR1 MDHEN, CDR2 SYDVKM. Deletions cut 4 bases from V and 9 bases from J, with 16 bases between. The CDR3 DNA reads as TGTGCCAGCAGTTCTCTCTTCGGGGGAGGTTCACCCCTCCACTTT. Amino acids: CASSSLFGGGSPLHF.

The chain links TRBV2 to TRBJ2-5, with D tentatively TRBD1 (6 bases). The CDR3 is made up of 15 amino acids. The germline V gene has CDR1 SNHLY and CDR2 FYNNEI. With 6 bases removed from V and 6 bases from J, the gap between germline ends came to 20 bases. CDR3 in DNA: TGTGCCAGCAGGCCACAGGGAGAGCCCAGCCAGACCCAGTACTTC. Amino acid sequence: CASRPQGEPSQTQYF.

The V gene is TRBV6-5, the J gene TRBJ1-3; the D gene is possibly TRBD1 (5 bases). Germline V gene data show CDR1 as MNHEY and CDR2 as SVGAGI. The CDR3 has 15 amino acids. Trimming shortened V by 6 bases and J by 0 bases, and 12 bases separated the two germline ends. CDR3 protein: CASSTGLSSGNTIYF. The CDR3 DNA is TGTGCCAGCAGCACGGGACTGAGCTCTGGAAACACCATATATTTT.

CDR3 protein: CASSMRTGQMNEKLFF. CDR3 DNA: TGTGCCAGTAGTATGCGTACGGGACAGATGAATGAAAAACTGTTTTTT. The chain carries TRBV19 and TRBJ1-4; 7 bases line up with TRBD1. The CDR3 is 16 amino acids. V dropped 3 bases and J dropped 5; count of bases not matched to a gene: 9. Per germline, CDR1 LNHDA and CDR2 SQIVND (reference sequence).

This clone was found once. The gene calls are TRBV5-6 and TRBJ2-2; TRBD1 agrees at 9 bases. Per germline, CDR1 SGHDT and CDR2 YYEEEE. There are 16 residues in the CDR3. Trimming cost V 4 bases and J 5 bases; bases outside gene matches: 9. CDR3 loop: CASSLAGTGRTGELFF. The CDR3 DNA sequence: TGTGCCAGCAGCCTGGCCGGGACAGGGAGGACCGGGGAGCTGTTTTTT.

This chain connects TRBV4-3 to TRBJ2-2, with D possibly matching TRBD1 (6 bases). The germline V gene encodes CDR1 LGHNA and CDR2 YSLEER. CDR3 length equals 15 residues. The ends were cut back, 1 base at V and 3 bases at J, with 9 bases in the middle. CDR3 amino acids: CASSQVGADTGELFF. The CDR3 DNA reads as TGCGCCAGCAGCCAAGTGGGGGCTGACACCGGGGAGCTGTTTTTT.

The rearrangement joins TRBV6-5 to TRBJ2-1, with D tentatively TRBD2 (6 bases). Looked up from germline, CDR1 is MNHEY and CDR2 is SVGAGI. With 6 bases removed from V and 0 bases from J, the gap between germline ends came to 9 bases. CDR3 length: 14 residues. The CDR3: CASRETSSYNEQFF. In nucleotides, the CDR3 is TGTGCCAGCAGGGAGACTAGCTCCTACAATGAGCAGTTCTTC.

This clone was detected once. The genes are TRBV7-9 and TRBJ2-3; D gene uncertain. This CDR3 is built from 12 residues. Per the germline V gene, CDR1 is SEHNR and CDR2 is FQNEAQ (reference sequence). V shed 5 bases and J shed 6 bases, with 9 bases lying between them. CDR3: CASSRSPDTQYF. The CDR3 bases are TGTGCCAGCAGCCGTAGCCCGGATACGCAGTATTTT.

This chain uses TRBV9 with TRBJ1-3; D gene ambiguous. There are 14 residues in the CDR3. V lost 3 bases, J lost 4 bases, and 11 bases lay in between. CDR1 and CDR2 from the germline V gene are SGDLS and YYNGEE. The CDR3 sequence is CASSETSGGNTIYF. The DNA for the CDR3 is TGTGCCAGCAGCGAAACATCCGGGGGAAACACCATATATTTT.

This chain uses TRBV30 with TRBJ1-6; TRBD1 might be the D (5 bases). This CDR3 region has 12 residues. Germline V CDR1 and CDR2: GTSNPN, SVGIG (reference sequence). The V gene lost 4 bases and the J gene lost 12 bases, with 13 bases spanning the gap. DNA for the CDR3: TGTGCCTGGATCGTTCCCGGGGGACCCCTCCACTTT. Translating gives CAWIVPGGPLHF.

The J gene is TRBJ1-2, the V gene TRBV5-1, with unresolved D. The CDR3 is 13 amino acids. V was pared by 0 bases and J by 3 bases, with 6 bases between. CDR1 SGHRS and CDR2 YFSETQ come from the germline V gene. CDR3 DNA: TGCGCCAGCAGCTTGGCACACCACTATGGCTACACCTTC. This sequence encodes CASSLAHHYGYTF.

The chain combines TRBV29-1 with TRBJ2-3; 7 positions match TRBD2. The CDR3 extends over 12 amino acids. V lost 4 bases and J lost 6; bases outside the gene matches: 4. Germline V lookup: CDR1 SQVTM, CDR2 ANQGSEA. CDR3 in DNA: TGCAGCGTTGTGGCGGGAGTTGATACGCAGTATTTT. As protein: CSVVAGVDTQYF.

The chain links TRBV19 to TRBJ2-3, with D possibly TRBD2 on 6 matching bases. Per the germline V gene, CDR1 is LNHDA and CDR2 is SQIVND (reference sequence). The CDR3 has 14 residues. Deletions cut 9 bases from V and 0 bases from J, with 13 bases between. CDR3 sequence: CASKRGLSTDTQYF. In DNA, the CDR3 is TGTGCCAGCAAACGGGGGTTAAGCACAGATACGCAGTATTTT.